Each of the 8 T cell receptor beta chains below was sequenced from the same sample in a study of radiotherapy plus CTLA-4 blockade in lung cancer (dated by TCRdb to the late 2010s). The library was obtained by the immunoSEQ multiplex PCR assay. TCRdb took this table from immuneACCESS and kept in-frame rearrangements with V and J called. Such tables lack part of the clones; where checked against another copy, unresolved V genes explain under half of the gap, and the rest is unexplained. The sample profile shows 35,000 to 55,000 clones; 75% to 80% of them were found once. Under 3% of the sample lies in the top ten. The source was peripheral blood, collected from a patient treated with radiotherapy plus ipilimumab. The receptor source for this set is a human donor with non-small cell lung cancer whose response to radiotherapy plus ipilimumab could not be evaluated.

The rearrangement joins TRBV5-5 to TRBJ2-1, with D perhaps matching TRBD1 (5 bases). The CDR3 has 16 amino acids. Germline V gene sequence: CDR1 SGHKS, CDR2 YYEKEE (reference sequence). V lost 1 base to trimming and J lost 6 bases, with 17 bases between them. This CDR3 is CASSLQGPVGFNEQFF. The CDR3 bases are TGTGCCAGCAGCTTGCAGGGCCCCGTAGGCTTCAATGAGCAGTTCTTC.

The V and J genes are TRBV5-1 and TRBJ2-7; maybe TRBD1 (6 bases). This CDR3 region has 15 residues. Looked up from germline, CDR1 is SGHRS and CDR2 is YFSETQ. The V gene lost 0 bases and the J gene lost 6 bases, with 16 bases spanning the gap. The CDR3 DNA follows: TGCGCCAGCAGCTTGGCAGGGGCAGGTTCGGGCGAGCAGTACTTC. Its protein is CASSLAGAGSGEQYF.

The chain couples TRBV7-8 to TRBJ2-7, with TRBD2 matching over 12 bases. The CDR3 is 15 residues long. Germline loops: CDR1 SGHVS, CDR2 FQNEAQ. V lost 3 bases and J lost 2; bases outside the gene matches: 2. This chain's CDR3 is CASSFTSGGTYEQYF. The CDR3 DNA follows: TGTGCCAGCAGCTTTACTAGCGGGGGGACCTACGAGCAGTACTTC.

The chain is built from TRBV6-1 and TRBJ2-7; the match to TRBD1 covers 10 bases. Trimming removed 4 bases from V and 4 bases from J; junction bases left unmatched: 16. CDR1 and CDR2 (germline): MNHNS, SASEGT. The CDR3 is 18 residues long. This CDR3 is CASSVFLPRTGGGYEQYF. In nucleotides, the CDR3 is TGTGCCAGCAGTGTTTTTCTCCCCAGGACAGGGGGAGGATACGAGCAGTACTTC.

This clone has just a few counts. The genes are TRBV6-6 and TRBJ1-4; D gene unclear. The CDR3 runs to 12 residues. Deletions cut 2 bases from V and 7 bases from J, with 5 bases between. The V gene's germline CDR1 is MNHNY and CDR2 SVGAGI (reference sequence). CDR3 nucleotides: TGTGCCAGCAGTTACGCGGGTGAAAAACTGTTTTTT. The encoded protein is CASSYAGEKLFF.

For this clone: Germline is not matched at one junction end, which may reflect a read error. The chain uses TRBV6-1 and TRBJ1-3; 8 positions match TRBD1. Per germline, CDR1 MNHNS and CDR2 SASEGT. This CDR3 spans 16 amino acids. The chain's CDR3 is CASREGQGAVGNTIYF. DNA of the CDR3: TGTGCCAGCAGAGAAGGACAGGGAGCGGTTGGAAACACCATATATTTT.

The rearrangement uses TRBV7-2 and TRBJ1-1, with D hard to call. This CDR3 is built from 13 residues. V lost 4 bases, J lost 4 bases, and 10 bases lay in between. Germline CDR1 and CDR2: SGHTA and FQGNSA. The CDR3 DNA reads as TGTGCCAGCAGCTCGACCCGGGTCACTGAAGCTTTCTTT. Residues: CASSSTRVTEAFF.

The genes are TRBV6-1 and TRBJ2-5; 11 nucleotides align to TRBD2. The trim removed 6 bases at V and 4 bases at J, leaving 7 bases unmatched. The CDR3 totals 15 residues. Germline loops: CDR1 MNHNS, CDR2 SASEGT. CDR3 region: CASRERLAGIETQYF. The CDR3 bases are TGTGCCAGCAGGGAAAGACTAGCGGGAATAGAGACCCAGTACTTC.